The 18 T cell receptor beta chains given below trace back to one sample, sequenced in a study of T cell repertoires in cytomegalovirus infection. No antigen has been assigned to these receptors. MiXCR, applied by TCRdb to the reads, yields one record per CDR3 protein. The sample lists fewer than 900,000 distinct CDR3 sequences; roughly 29% were seen once. The source was cultured CD8+ T cells from PBMCs, collected from culture after CMV antigen stimulation. These receptor sequences come from a human donor in good health (CMV status not recorded). Some clones in this sample may be carry-over from other donors' samples.

This clonotype was counted only a few times. For the CDR3, the DNA is TGTGCCAGCAGTTACTCGGAGTATAACACTGAAGCTTTCTTT. Translating it yields CASSYSEYNTEAFF. This chain uses TRBV6-2 or TRBV6-3 with TRBJ1-1; D is unclear. Trimming removed 0 bases from V and 2 bases from J, with 7 bases in between. The length of the CDR3 is 14 residues. The germline V gene has CDR1 MNHEY and CDR2 SVGEGT.

This chain connects TRBV6-1 to TRBJ1-5, with D perhaps TRBD1 (6 bases). V lost 0 bases and J 5 bases, leaving 14 bases between the germline ends. This CDR3 spans 16 amino acids. From germline, CDR1 is MNHNS and CDR2 SASEGT. CDR3 sequence reads: CASSEARAGGHQPQHF. CDR3 nucleotide sequence: TGTGCCAGCAGTGAAGCGCGGGCGGGGGGGCATCAGCCCCAGCATTTT.

This clonotype was observed at least ten times. The rearrangement joins TRBV7-8 to TRBJ2-1; TRBD2 might be the D (5 bases). V lost 6 bases and J lost 1, with 10 bases in between. The CDR3 contains 14 residues. Looked up from germline, CDR1 is SGHVS and CDR2 is FQNEAQ. The CDR3 region has the DNA TGTGCCAGCAGACTGGGGAGTTCCTACAATGAGCAGTTCTTC. Its protein product is CASRLGSSYNEQFF.

This clonotype has more than one count but fewer than ten. This rearrangement joins TRBV19 to TRBJ1-2, with a possible D match to TRBD1 (6 bases). Between the trimmed V and J ends, which lost 7 bases and 3 bases, there was a span of 24 bases. Germline assignment: CDR1 LNHDA and CDR2 SQIVND (reference sequence). The CDR3 runs 17 residues. CDR3 protein: CASTSPSFTGNDYGYTF. DNA of the CDR3: TGTGCCAGTACCTCACCCTCCTTTACAGGGAATGACTATGGCTACACCTTC.

This clonotype occurred a few times. The chain couples TRBV6-1 to TRBJ2-2; perhaps TRBD2 as D (6 bases). Germline V gene data show CDR1 as MNHNS and CDR2 as SASEGT. CDR3 length: 17 residues. Trimming pared 2 bases from V and 1 base from J, leaving 14 bases between. The CDR3 loop reads CASSESPGVWNTGELFF. The CDR3 DNA sequence: TGTGCCAGCAGTGAATCCCCGGGGGTTTGGAACACCGGGGAGCTGTTTTTT.

This clonotype was seen at least ten times. The V and J genes are TRBV7-2 and TRBJ1-1; D is uncertain. Germline V CDR1 and CDR2: SGHTA, FQGNSA. The CDR3 spans 14 residues. Trimming stripped 4 bases from V and 2 bases from J, with 11 bases between. The CDR3 nucleotides read TGTGCCAGCAGCTATGAGATACCCAACACTGAAGCTTTCTTT. Translating gives CASSYEIPNTEAFF.

V is TRBV4-1 and J is TRBJ2-7; D is tentatively TRBD1 or TRBD2 (5 bases each). CDR1 is MGHRA, CDR2 YSYEKL, per germline. The CDR3 contains 15 residues. CDR3: CANSPGEGPTYEQYV. Written as DNA, the CDR3 is TGCGCCAACAGCCCCGGAGAGGGGCCCACCTACGAGCAGTACGTC.

This clonotype was detected a few times. The chain couples TRBV7-9 to TRBJ2-2; D is unresolved. The germline V gene encodes CDR1 SEHNR and CDR2 FQNEAQ (reference sequence). CDR3 length equals 14 residues. Deletions cut 7 bases from V and 4 bases from J, with 13 bases between. CDR3 in amino acids: CASTLRGPTGELFF. The DNA of the CDR3 is TGTGCCAGCACCCTTCGAGGCCCCACCGGGGAGCTGTTTTTT.

The gene calls are TRBV19 and TRBJ2-7, with 9 bases fitting TRBD1. The CDR3 consists of 14 residues. Looked up from germline, CDR1 is LNHDA and CDR2 is SQIVND (reference sequence). V was clipped by 5 bases and J by 4 bases; unmatched bases: 6. CDR3 nucleotides: TGTGCCAGTAGTTGGACAGGGGAAGCGTACGAGCAGTACTTC. Translated: CASSWTGEAYEQYF.

The rearrangement links TRBV7-8 to TRBJ2-2, with D perhaps matching TRBD1 (6 bases). The V gene's germline CDR1 is SGHVS and CDR2 FQNEAQ. The V gene lost 1 base and the J gene lost 9 bases, with 9 bases spanning the gap. This CDR3 has 13 residues. CDR3 sequence reads: CASSLEQGRELFF. In nucleotides, the CDR3 is TGTGCCAGCAGCTTAGAACAGGGCCGGGAGCTGTTTTTT.

This clonotype occurred many times. The DNA of the CDR3 is TGTGCCAGCAGTGACTTAGCGGGGGGTTCTAGCACAGATACGCAGTATTTT. As protein: CASSDLAGGSSTDTQYF. The gene calls are TRBV12-3 or TRBV12-4 and TRBJ2-3, with 10 bases that match TRBD2. This CDR3 has 17 residues. V gave up 5 bases and J gave up 0 bases; unmatched junction bases: 8.

This clonotype showed up many times. The rearrangement links TRBV7-8 to TRBJ1-2; no clear D. Germline-derived CDR1 and CDR2 are SGHVS and FQNEAQ. V was cut by 4 bases and J by 4 bases, with 10 bases left in between. This CDR3 comprises 13 residues. The CDR3 DNA is TGTGCCAGCAGCTCATCAGGAGTCTATGGCTACACCTTC. Its translation: CASSSSGVYGYTF.

The chain employs TRBV20-1 and TRBJ2-6; TRBD1 agrees at 8 bases. Germline assignment: CDR1 DFQATT and CDR2 SNEGSKA (reference sequence). The CDR3 consists of 22 residues. V gave up 1 base and J gave up 3 bases; unmatched junction bases: 23. The CDR3 is CSARVPDESRDRRRHGANVLTF. CDR3 DNA sequence: TGCAGTGCTAGAGTCCCAGACGAATCTCGGGACAGGAGACGTCATGGGGCCAACGTCCTGACTTTC.

This clonotype was observed at least ten times. The chain combines TRBV11-2 with TRBJ2-5; 11 bases agree with TRBD2. The V and J ends lost 5 bases and 4 bases, in that order; junction bases with no gene match: 12. Germline CDR1 and CDR2: SGHAT and FQNNGV. The CDR3 contains 17 residues. For the CDR3, the DNA is TGTGCCAGCAGCACCTGGCTTAGCGGGGGGGCCTTAGAGACCCAGTACTTC. Its protein is CASSTWLSGGALETQYF.

In this sample, this clonotype turned up a few times. This sequence joins TRBV14 and TRBJ2-7; D gene unclear. CDR3 length equals 14 residues. Between the trimmed V and J ends, which lost 4 bases and 3 bases, there was a span of 13 bases. The V gene's germline CDR1 is SGHDN and CDR2 FVKESK. CDR3 residues: CASSPSTLGYEQYV. The DNA of the CDR3 is TGTGCCAGCAGCCCAAGTACCTTGGGCTACGAGCAGTACGTC.

J is TRBJ2-3 and V is TRBV2, with D uncertain. The CDR3 is made up of 10 amino acids. Germline assignment: CDR1 SNHLY and CDR2 FYNNEI. Trimming removed 8 bases from V and 12 bases from J, with 12 bases in between. DNA for the CDR3: TGTGCCAGCCATGGACGGGTACAGTATTTT. Translating gives CASHGRVQYF.

The sample holds many counts of this clonotype. The chain employs TRBV28 and TRBJ2-1; the match to TRBD2 covers 10 bases. This CDR3 comprises 15 residues. J was trimmed by 3 bases and V by 5 bases; bases with no gene match: 4. Per the germline V gene, CDR1 is MDHEN and CDR2 is SYDVKM. As DNA, the CDR3 is TGTGCCAGCAGTCCCCGACTAGCGGGCTACAATGAGCAGTTCTTC. It encodes CASSPRLAGYNEQFF.

The chain employs TRBV5-1 and TRBJ2-1, with 15 bases that match TRBD2. Trimming cost V 4 bases and J 2 bases; bases outside gene matches: 10. CDR1 SGHRS and CDR2 YFSETQ come from the germline V gene. The CDR3 contains 19 residues. The CDR3 region is CASSPGLAGGLGAYNEQFF. The CDR3 nucleotides are TGCGCCAGCAGCCCGGGACTAGCGGGGGGCCTTGGGGCCTACAATGAGCAGTTCTTC.